The text below deals with one T cell receptor (beta chain). Its antigen is undetermined. Per the germline V gene, CDR1 is SGDLS and CDR2 is YYNGEE. This CDR3 has 15 amino acids. V shed 4 bases and J 8 bases; nucleotides not matched to a gene: 7. The sample belongs to a study of post-analysis software for immune sequencing data. For the study at large: The disease courses spanned relapsing-remitting, secondary progressive and progressive-relapsing forms of multiple sclerosis.

Unique molecular identifiers tagged the TCR beta cDNA libraries. The source material, roughly 0.9 to 10 million T cells, gave rise to 500,000 or so cDNA molecules. One entry per CDR3 protein results from TCRdb running MiXCR on the PCR reads. The sample yields more than 350,000 distinct CDR3 sequences, 39% seen once. Study outcomes and limitations: Significantly decreased normalized Chao1 diversity was recorded for multiple sclerosis patients relative to controls. In patients, 4 to 6 TRBV segments were more frequent than in controls, with TRBV5-6, TRBV5-1 and TRBV20-1 among them. Strong same-batch co-clustering of samples appeared with F measure clustering.

The sequencing sample was made of blood. The clonotype originates from a girl under 10 years old with multiple sclerosis. The chain has TRBV9 and TRBJ2-1, with 12 bases fitting TRBD2. The CDR3 DNA reads TGTGCCAGCAGCCCCCCTAGCGGGGGGGCGTATGAGCAGTTCTTC. Amino acid sequence: CASSPPSGGAYEQFF.